These T cell receptor beta chains were read from a single sample in a study of T cells in Graves' hyperthyroidism and ophthalmopathy. One entry per CDR3 protein, called by TCRdb with MiXCR from the multiplex PCR reads. The table has around 280,000 distinct CDR3 sequences, about an eighth seen once. The sample was blood. Source of these receptors: a woman under 40 with Graves' hyperthyroidism that later progressed to Graves' ophthalmopathy. Both conserved end residues are part of each CDR3. D genes are given only for firm matches. The size field is filled for only some rows; it gives once, few, many or a size class.

TRBJ2-5,TRBD2,many,TRBV27,CASRGTNQETQYF,TGTGCCAGCCGAGGGACTAATCAAGAGACCCAGTACTTC
TRBJ2-5,NA,many,TRBV27,CASSDGGRMETQYF,TGTGCCAGCAGTGACGGGGGGCGCATGGAGACCCAGTACTTC
TRBJ2-3,NA,NA,TRBV6-5,CASSSKGGWDTQYF,TGTGCCAGCAGTTCTAAGGGGGGGTGGGATACGCAGTATTTT
TRBJ2-3,NA,NA,TRBV3-2,CASSQAQTSGRRSTDTQYF,TGTGCCAGCAGCCAAGCCCAGACTAGCGGGCGCCGATCCACAGATACGCAGTATTTT
TRBJ1-4,NA,few,TRBV6-1,CASRRGDDNERLFF,TGTGCCAGCAGAAGGGGGGATGATAATGAAAGACTGTTTTTT
TRBJ1-1,NA,NA,TRBV5-1,CASSPLRGGAEAFF,TGCGCCAGCAGCCCCCTGAGGGGGGGAGCTGAAGCTTTCTTT
TRBJ1-5,NA,NA,TRBV30,CAWFVPQGTGNQPQHF,TGTGCCTGGTTCGTCCCGCAGGGTACAGGCAATCAGCCCCAGCATTTT
TRBJ2-3,TRBD2,many,TRBV7-9,CALSGETDTQYF,TGTGCCCTTAGCGGGGAAACAGATACGCAGTATTTT
TRBJ2-1,NA,NA,TRBV5-4,CASSIKGGGGSYNEQFF,TGTGCCAGCAGCATAAAGGGGGGAGGGGGCTCCTACAATGAGCAGTTCTTC
TRBJ1-4,NA,NA,TRBV7-9,CASSRSGGTNEKLFF,TGTGCCAGCAGCCGGTCGGGGGGTACTAATGAAAAACTGTTTTTT
TRBJ2-1,NA,NA,TRBV29-1,CSVVNDHNEQFF,TGCAGCGTTGTTAACGATCACAATGAGCAGTTCTTC
TRBJ1-1,NA,many,TRBV5-5,CASSLGDIMNTEAFF,TGTGCCAGCAGCTTGGGGGACATAATGAACACTGAAGCTTTCTTT
TRBJ2-3,TRBD2,few,TRBV24-1,CATSDFGGSLDTQYF,TGTGCCACCAGTGATTTTGGCGGGAGCCTAGATACGCAGTATTTT
TRBJ2-1,NA,many,TRBV7-9,CASSLWGDEQFF,TGTGCCAGCAGCTTATGGGGGGATGAGCAGTTCTTC
TRBJ2-5,TRBD2,NA,TRBV11-2,CASSLGDGGEGETQYF,TGTGCCAGCAGCTTGGGAGATGGCGGGGAGGGGGAGACCCAGTACTTC
TRBJ2-7,TRBD2,NA,TRBV5-1,CASSPGGGSVGQQYF,TGCGCCAGCTCCCCGGGAGGCGGGAGCGTCGGTCAGCAGTACTTC
TRBJ2-3,TRBD2,NA,TRBV4-3,CASSQEVGTRADTQYF,TGCGCCAGCAGCCAAGAGGTGGGGACTAGGGCAGATACGCAGTATTTT
TRBJ2-7,TRBD2,many,TRBV28,CASTPSGSRSYEQYF,TGTGCCAGCACCCCAAGCGGGAGTAGGTCCTACGAGCAGTACTTC
TRBJ2-2,NA,few,TRBV20-1,CSARVAGLGGELFF,TGCAGTGCTAGAGTCGCAGGGTTAGGCGGGGAGCTGTTTTTT
TRBJ2-5,NA,many,TRBV9,CASSVEGHLREETQYF,TGTGCCAGCAGCGTAGAGGGACACCTCCGAGAGGAGACCCAGTACTTC
TRBJ2-7,TRBD1,few,TRBV6-2/TRBV6-3,CASAIDRDILFYEQYF,TGTGCCAGCGCAATTGACAGGGACATCTTGTTCTACGAGCAGTACTTC
TRBJ1-4,TRBD1,many,TRBV7-9,CASSSRDREGKLFF,TGTGCCAGCAGCTCCCGGGACAGGGAAGGAAAACTGTTTTTT
TRBJ1-1,TRBD1,many,TRBV6-2/TRBV6-3,CASSPGQGSGLPEAFF,TGTGCCAGCAGTCCTGGACAGGGGAGCGGTCTCCCTGAAGCTTTCTTT
TRBJ2-7,TRBD2,NA,TRBV18,CASSPPGTNPPYEQYF,TGTGCCAGCTCACCCCCCGGGACTAACCCACCCTACGAGCAGTACTTC
TRBJ2-7,TRBD1,many,TRBV30,CAWSGTGTLYEQYF,TGTGCCTGGAGTGGGACAGGGACCCTCTACGAGCAGTACTTC
TRBJ2-1,NA,many,TRBV13,CASSPLDSEQFF,TGTGCCAGCAGCCCTCTAGACAGCGAGCAGTTCTTC
TRBJ2-3,TRBD2,few,TRBV7-9,CASSLARGGKSTDTQYF,TGTGCCAGCAGCTTAGCGCGGGGGGGGAAAAGCACAGATACGCAGTATTTT
TRBJ1-1,TRBD1,many,TRBV7-9,CASSPETGVNTEAFF,TGTGCCAGCAGCCCGGAGACAGGGGTGAACACTGAAGCTTTCTTT
TRBJ2-2,NA,many,TRBV30,CAWTSPLWPGELFF,TGTGCCTGGACTTCTCCTTTGTGGCCCGGGGAGCTGTTTTTT
TRBJ1-5,NA,many,TRBV18,CASSPERGNQPQHF,TGTGCCAGCTCACCAGAAAGGGGCAATCAGCCCCAGCATTTT
TRBJ2-7,TRBD2,many,TRBV10-3,CAISESGLAGDEQYF,TGTGCCATCAGTGAGTCGGGCCTAGCGGGAGACGAGCAGTACTTC
TRBJ1-6,NA,few,TRBV6-2/TRBV6-3,CASSLGTVNSPLHF,TGTGCCAGCAGTTTGGGGACGGTTAATTCACCCCTCCACTTT
TRBJ1-1,NA,many,TRBV3-1,CASSLPQQAEAFF,TGTGCCAGCAGCCTCCCACAACAGGCTGAAGCTTTCTTT
TRBJ2-1,TRBD1,many,TRBV24-1,CATSEKGQGLYNEQFF,TGTGCCACCAGTGAGAAGGGACAGGGGCTCTACAATGAGCAGTTCTTC
TRBJ2-3,TRBD2,few,TRBV20-1,CSANAGGNTDTQYF,TGCAGTGCTAATGCGGGAGGGAACACAGATACGCAGTATTTT
TRBJ2-1,TRBD2,many,TRBV19,CASSTTSGRYNEQFF,TGTGCCAGTAGTACGACTAGCGGGAGATACAATGAGCAGTTCTTC
TRBJ1-2,NA,many,TRBV6-2/TRBV6-3,CASSPDRIYGYTF,TGTGCCAGCAGCCCCGACAGGATCTATGGCTACACCTTC
TRBJ1-4,NA,few,TRBV7-9,CASSSPRDTYEKLFF,TGTGCCAGCAGCTCACCCCGGGACACCTATGAAAAACTGTTTTTT
TRBJ2-1,TRBD2,many,TRBV10-3,CAIAGVSNEQFF,TGTGCCATAGCGGGAGTCTCTAATGAGCAGTTCTTC
TRBJ1-5,NA,many,TRBV10-2,CASSESGQSNQPQHF,TGCGCCAGCAGTGAGTCGGGACAAAGCAATCAGCCCCAGCATTTT
TRBJ2-1,NA,many,TRBV7-3,CASSSTGTGEQFF,TGTGCCAGCAGCTCAACGGGCACCGGCGAGCAGTTCTTC
TRBJ1-1,TRBD1,many,TRBV19,CASSPRGGRGQEAEAFF,TGTGCCAGTAGCCCTCGAGGGGGCAGGGGGCAGGAGGCTGAAGCTTTCTTT
TRBJ1-2,NA,many,TRBV12-3/TRBV12-4,CASSPGYGNYGYTF,TGTGCCAGCAGTCCCGGGTACGGGAACTATGGCTACACCTTC
TRBJ1-1,NA,many,TRBV4-3,CASSQDQLGFSPGLRTEAFF,TGCGCCAGCAGCCAAGATCAACTGGGATTTAGCCCGGGATTGCGCACTGAAGCTTTCTTT
TRBJ2-7,NA,many,TRBV6-1,CASSLPPDNYEQYF,TGTGCCAGCAGTCTACCCCCGGACAATTACGAGCAGTACTTC
TRBJ1-4,NA,many,TRBV28,CASGSPAEKLFF,TGTGCCAGCGGGAGTCCAGCTGAAAAACTGTTTTTT
TRBJ2-5,TRBD1,many,TRBV3-1,CASSQVGKGAYQETQYF,TGTGCCAGCAGCCAAGTAGGGAAGGGGGCGTACCAAGAGACCCAGTACTTC
TRBJ2-7,NA,many,TRBV9,CASSVGNRPPYEQYF,TGTGCCAGCAGCGTAGGAAACAGGCCACCCTACGAGCAGTACTTC
TRBJ2-7,NA,NA,TRBV6-1,CASSYAGYEQYF,TGTGCCAGCAGTTACGCGGGCTACGAGCAGTACTTC
TRBJ1-4,NA,many,TRBV18,CASSPRTEEEKLFF,TGTGCCAGCTCCCCGCGGACGGAAGAAGAAAAACTGTTTTTT
TRBJ2-7,NA,NA,TRBV29-1,CSVLPTLYEQYF,TGCAGCGTTCTCCCAACACTTTACGAGCAGTACTTC
TRBJ2-1,TRBD2,NA,TRBV27,CASSLRAGESGEQSF,TGTGCCAGCAGTTTAAGAGCGGGAGAATCGGGTGAGCAGTCCTTC
TRBJ2-7,TRBD1,many,TRBV7-2,CASSFGTGVYEQYF,TGTGCCAGCAGCTTTGGGACAGGGGTTTACGAGCAGTACTTC